This TCR beta chain was identified in a study of blood T cell repertoires in COVID-19. For the study at large: Samples representing acute and convalescent COVID-19 were sourced from the United States, Italy and Spain. The analysed material was cDNA or gDNA that came from T cells, B-cell-depleted T cells, or PBMCs.

A note on this clone: Compared with germline, one end of the junction differs, possibly owing to a read error.

From germline, CDR1 is WNHNN and CDR2 SYGVQD (reference sequence). CDR3 length equals 18 residues. Original processing methods: Amplified reference gene primers provided the basis for estimating nucleated cell counts. Some clones are missing from TCRdb's copy, which holds only in-frame ones; the method was immunoSEQ multiplex PCR. V, J and clone size are those of that table, while D and trimming were read from the DNA. The table lists some 400,000 clones, roughly 80% of them singletons. Sequenced: peripheral blood. The chain couples TRBV10-1 to TRBJ1-4, with D possibly being TRBD1 (6 bases). The TCR sequence derives from a human donor with acute or convalescent COVID-19. The donor label of this sample is uncertain. This chain's CDR3 is CASSETATGCQCFETLFF. CDR3 in DNA: TGCGCCAGCAGTGAGACAGCGACAGGATGCCAATGCTTTGAAACACTGTTTTTT.